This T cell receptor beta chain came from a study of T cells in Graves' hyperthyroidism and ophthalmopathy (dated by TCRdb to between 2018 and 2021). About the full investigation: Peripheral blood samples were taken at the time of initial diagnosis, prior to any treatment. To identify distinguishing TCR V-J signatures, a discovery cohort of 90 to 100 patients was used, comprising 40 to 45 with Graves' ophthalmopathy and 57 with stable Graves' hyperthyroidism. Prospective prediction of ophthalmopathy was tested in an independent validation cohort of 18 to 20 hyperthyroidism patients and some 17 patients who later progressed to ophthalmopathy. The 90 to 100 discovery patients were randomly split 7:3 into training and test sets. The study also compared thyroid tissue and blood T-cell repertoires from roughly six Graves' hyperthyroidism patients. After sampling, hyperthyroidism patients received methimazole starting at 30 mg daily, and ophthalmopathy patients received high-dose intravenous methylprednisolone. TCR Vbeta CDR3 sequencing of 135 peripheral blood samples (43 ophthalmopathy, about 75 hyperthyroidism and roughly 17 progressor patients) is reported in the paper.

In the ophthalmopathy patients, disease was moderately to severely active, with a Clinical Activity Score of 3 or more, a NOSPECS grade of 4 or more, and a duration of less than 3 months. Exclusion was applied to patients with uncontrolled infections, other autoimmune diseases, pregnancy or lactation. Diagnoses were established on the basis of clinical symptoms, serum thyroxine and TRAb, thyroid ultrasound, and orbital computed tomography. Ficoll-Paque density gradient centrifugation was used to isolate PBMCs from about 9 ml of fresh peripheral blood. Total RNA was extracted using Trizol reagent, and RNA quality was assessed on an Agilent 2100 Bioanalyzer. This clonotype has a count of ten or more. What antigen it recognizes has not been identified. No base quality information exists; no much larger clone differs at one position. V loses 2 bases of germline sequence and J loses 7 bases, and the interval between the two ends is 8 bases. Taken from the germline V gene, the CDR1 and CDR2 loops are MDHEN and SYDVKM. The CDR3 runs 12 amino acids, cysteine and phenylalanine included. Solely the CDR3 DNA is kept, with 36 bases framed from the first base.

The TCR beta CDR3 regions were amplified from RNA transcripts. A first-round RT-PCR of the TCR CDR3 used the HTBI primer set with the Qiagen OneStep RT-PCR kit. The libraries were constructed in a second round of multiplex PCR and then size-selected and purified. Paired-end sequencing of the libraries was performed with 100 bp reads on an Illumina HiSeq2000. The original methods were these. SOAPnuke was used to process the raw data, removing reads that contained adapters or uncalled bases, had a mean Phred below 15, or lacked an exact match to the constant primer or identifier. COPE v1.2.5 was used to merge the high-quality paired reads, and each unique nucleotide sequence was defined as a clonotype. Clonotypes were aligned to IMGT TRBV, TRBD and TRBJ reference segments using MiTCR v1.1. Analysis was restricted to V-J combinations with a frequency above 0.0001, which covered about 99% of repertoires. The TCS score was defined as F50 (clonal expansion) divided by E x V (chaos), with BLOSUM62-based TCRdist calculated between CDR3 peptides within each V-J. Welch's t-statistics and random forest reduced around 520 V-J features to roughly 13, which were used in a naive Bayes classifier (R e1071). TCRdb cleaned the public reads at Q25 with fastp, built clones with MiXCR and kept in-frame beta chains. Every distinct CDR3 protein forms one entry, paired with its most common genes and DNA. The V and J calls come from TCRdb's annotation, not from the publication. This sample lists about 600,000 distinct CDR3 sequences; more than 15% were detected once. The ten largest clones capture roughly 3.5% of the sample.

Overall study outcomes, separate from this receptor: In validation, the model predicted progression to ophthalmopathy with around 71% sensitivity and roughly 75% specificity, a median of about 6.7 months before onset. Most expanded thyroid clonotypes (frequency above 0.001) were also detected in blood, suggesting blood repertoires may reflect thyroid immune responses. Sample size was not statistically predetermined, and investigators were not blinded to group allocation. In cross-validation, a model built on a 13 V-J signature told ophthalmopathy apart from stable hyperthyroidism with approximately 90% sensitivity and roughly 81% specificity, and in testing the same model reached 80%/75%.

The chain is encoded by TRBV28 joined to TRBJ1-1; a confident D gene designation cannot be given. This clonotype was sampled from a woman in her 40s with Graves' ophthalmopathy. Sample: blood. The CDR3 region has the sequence CASSLKPFEAFF. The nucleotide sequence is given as TGTGCCAGCAGTTTAAAACCTTTTGAAGCTTTCTTT.